This T cell receptor beta chain came from a study of early T cells in non-severe SARS-CoV-2 infection. The CDR3 sequence is 13 residues long. V lost 5 bases and J 2 bases, leaving 8 bases between the germline ends. Germline CDR1 and CDR2: ENHRY and SYGVKD. TCRdb analysed the 5' RACE reads with MiXCR anew, one entry per CDR3 protein. Of tens of thousands of distinct CDR3 sequences listed, roughly 12% are singletons. This clonotype was seen a handful of times. This sequence joins TRBV10-3 and TRBJ2-3; D gene ambiguous. Sequences were derived from whole blood, sampled at baseline. The receptor was isolated from an adult who was a healthcare worker with PCR-confirmed SARS-CoV-2 infection or an uninfected control (not recorded which). DNA for the CDR3: TGTGCCATCAGTATTGACCCCACAGATACGCAGTATTTT. This translates into CAISIDPTDTQYF.